The T cell receptor (beta chain) under discussion was sequenced for a study of blood T cell repertoires in COVID-19 (TCRdb year 2020). For the study in its entirety: Samples covering the acute and convalescent phases of COVID-19 were provided by collaborators in the United States, Italy and Spain. The prospective study material was composed of cDNA or gDNA derived from T cells, B-cell-depleted T cells, or PBMCs. Deeply sampled blood TCRbeta repertoires from subjects exposed to, actively infected with, or recovered from COVID-19 were included in the dataset. The repertoires were made available in a free public database intended to serve as a resource for research on the immune response to SARS-CoV-2. The samples were drawn from the first 160 participants of the ongoing ImmuneRACE study and from over a thousand subjects provided by 6 global collaborators. The sample metadata nearly always contained a de-identified subject ID, COVID-19 status, age in years and sex. Where HLA class I and class II types were available, the types were taken from metadata supplied by the sample provider, not from assay-based typing.

The immunoSEQ Assay, a bias-controlled multiplex PCR, was used to amplify TCRbeta CDR3 regions from genomic DNA. On the authors' methods: The number of nucleated cells in each sample was estimated from the amplification of reference gene primers within the assay. To quantify the absolute abundance of each unique TCRbeta CDR3 rearrangement, sequence reads were collapsed and filtered. For each sample, productive Simpson clonality was calculated as the square root of Simpson's diversity index across productive rearrangements. Not all clones reach the TCRdb copy of this immuneACCESS table, which keeps in-frame sequences only. Checked studies attribute under half of the gap to unresolved V genes and leave the rest unexplained. V and J calls and clone size are copied from that table; D and trimming were computed from the DNA. Across this sample there are about 250,000 clones, with nearly 90% seen only once. Of the sample, less than 5% is held by the ten largest clones.

Taken from cysteine to phenylalanine, the CDR3 has 14 residues. Only CDR3 DNA is held: 42 bases, read in frame from base 1. V loses 9 bases at its end and J loses 2 bases; junction bases beyond the gene matches: 9. CDR1 MNHEY and CDR2 SVGAGI are derived from the germline V gene. A second Seattle source provided samples from volunteer blood donors who had recovered from COVID-19. Whole blood was collected in K2EDTA tubes by collaborating institutions according to the institutions' own protocols. Collaborator samples were shipped for TCRbeta analysis as frozen whole blood, isolated PBMCs, or DNA extracted from either sample type. Overall study outcomes, separate from this receptor: Clinical and demographic metadata were provided uncurated, with the amount varying by source and participant.

A note on this clone: Its antigen is currently not known. Base qualities are missing; no much larger clone stands one base away.

The chain couples TRBV6-5 to TRBJ2-5, with TRBD1 identical over 7 junction bases. Sequenced input: peripheral blood. This TCR was sampled from a woman aged 40 to 49 who had recovered from COVID-19. DNA sequence: TGTGCCAGGAAGGGGACAGAATTACAAGAGACCCAGTACTTC. Translated, it reads CARKGTELQETQYF.